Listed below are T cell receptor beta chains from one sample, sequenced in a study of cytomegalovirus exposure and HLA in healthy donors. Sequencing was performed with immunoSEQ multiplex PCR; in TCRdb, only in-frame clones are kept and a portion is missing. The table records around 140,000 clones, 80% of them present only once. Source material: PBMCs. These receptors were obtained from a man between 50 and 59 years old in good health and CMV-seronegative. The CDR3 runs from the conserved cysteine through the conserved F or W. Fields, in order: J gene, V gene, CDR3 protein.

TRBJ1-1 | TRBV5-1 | CASSNTGPSEAFF
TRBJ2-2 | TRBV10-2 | CASSTGTGNTGELFF
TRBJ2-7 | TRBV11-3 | CASMRGGTGNHEQYF
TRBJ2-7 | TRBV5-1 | CASSFSGAAFSYEQYF
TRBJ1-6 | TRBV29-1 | CSVETGRGSPLHF
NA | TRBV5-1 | CASSRQLGQLYEQYF
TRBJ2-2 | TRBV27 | CASSLLYGELFF
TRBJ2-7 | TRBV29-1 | CSGGGYYEQYF
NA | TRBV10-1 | CASSESPSGDSYIILSSYEQYF
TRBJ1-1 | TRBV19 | CASSRVGNTEAFF
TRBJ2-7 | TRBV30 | CAWSRTGRPYEQYF
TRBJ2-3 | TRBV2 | CASSESVLVSTDTQYF
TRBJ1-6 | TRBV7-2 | CASSASGGNNSPLHF
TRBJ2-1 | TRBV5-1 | CASSLVQGNNEQFF
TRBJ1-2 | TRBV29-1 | CSVRGTGFQDGYTF
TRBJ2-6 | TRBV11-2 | CASSLAQGTGANVLTF
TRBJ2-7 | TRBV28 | CASSFALGTGKADEQYF
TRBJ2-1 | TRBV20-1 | CSVVRGNEQFF
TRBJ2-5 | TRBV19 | CASSKLAGVVQETQYF
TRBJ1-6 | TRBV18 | CASSPRQGGSPLHF
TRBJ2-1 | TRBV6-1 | CASSERTSGSPSYNEQFF
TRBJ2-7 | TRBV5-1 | CASSFDRASYEQYF
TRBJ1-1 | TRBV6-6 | CASSIGTGWTEAFF
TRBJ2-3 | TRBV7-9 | CASSPIPESVGTQYF
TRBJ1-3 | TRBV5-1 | CASSSGQGISGNTIYF
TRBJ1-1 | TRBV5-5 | CASSLVRENTEAFF
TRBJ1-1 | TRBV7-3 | CASSRGAGTEAFF
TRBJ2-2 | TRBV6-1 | CASSEEENTGELFF
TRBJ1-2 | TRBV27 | CASSSPTEGYGYTF
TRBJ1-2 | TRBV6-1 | CASSAGRGEKDYGYTF
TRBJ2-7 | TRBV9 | CASSVGPGSHYEQYF
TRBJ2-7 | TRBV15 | CATSRDRTSGSVYEQYF
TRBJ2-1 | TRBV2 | CASNLLAGANEQFF
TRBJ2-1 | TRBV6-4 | CASSEGSSYNEQFF
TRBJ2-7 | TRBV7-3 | CASSLTGGNEQYF
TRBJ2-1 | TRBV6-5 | CASSYTGGPYNEQFF
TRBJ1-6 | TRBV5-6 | CASRLQGLGSPLHF
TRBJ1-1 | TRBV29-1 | CSAATGTNTEAFF
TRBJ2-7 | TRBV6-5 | CASSPRGGGAHEQYF
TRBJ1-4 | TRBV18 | CASSPLTGEKLFF
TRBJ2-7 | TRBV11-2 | CASSPWESYEQYF
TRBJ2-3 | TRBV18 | CASSPGGLGTDTQYF
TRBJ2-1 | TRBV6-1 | CASRSHNEQFF
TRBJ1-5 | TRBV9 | CASSGTGDLQPQHF